This record covers a single T cell receptor beta chain. The antigen it binds to is not known. Qualities for individual bases were not recorded, and no much larger clone is one base off. The data were taken from a study of cytomegalovirus exposure and HLA in healthy donors (dated by TCRdb to about 2017). As for the study more broadly: According to an earlier analysis of 587 of the donors, 150 million to 200 million T cells yielded roughly 100 million unique TCR beta sequences and roughly 280 Gb of sequence data. An early release that covered 500 to 800 HLA-typed donors contained approximately 320 gigabases of sequencing data and roughly 84 million unique TCR sequences. Typing coverage varied by locus: about 620-630 donors for A, B, C, DRB1 and DQB1; roughly 510 for DQA1; around 570 for DPA1; under 490 for DPB1. The study combined high-throughput TCR immunosequencing, statistical association of individual TCRs with disease status, and machine learning to predict cytomegalovirus infection status. Every repertoire in the discovery cohort had been generated on one and the same sequencing platform. Rather than using new phenotypic data, the later analysis identified candidate immune exposures from TCR beta sequences and from how often those sequences occurred across donors. A later genetic analysis took genome-wide SNP genotypes for about 55% of the roughly 700 donors and used that subset as a discovery cohort. A later analysis re-examined previously published TCR beta repertoires from 600 to 700 donors and added high-resolution HLA genotyping to investigate patterns of TCR occurrence. Donor age, sex, ethnicity and CMV serostatus were compiled alongside the repertoire data. Of the roughly 400 genotyped donors, approximately 82% fell in the genetic ancestry cluster associated with self-reported Caucasian donors. Class I and class II HLA loci were covered by the typing at four-digit resolution. The aim of the study was to test whether cataloging public T cell receptors could identify signatures of past pathogen exposure. In an earlier analysis of 587 of the donors, high-throughput TCR beta sequencing was used to judge whether each TCR beta V gene segment behaved as functional or pseudogenic. A separate validation cohort of approximately 120 different subjects was used in addition to the roughly 620-subject first cohort. Because of strong linkage in the cohort, roughly five DR-DQ haplotypes were treated as single units for association and clustering. Using immunosequencing, the study profiled T cell repertoires from 640 or so subjects and related those repertoires to cytomegalovirus serostatus. Among about 390 genotyped donors of the cohort, an average of about 240,000 unique TCR beta nucleotide sequences were sequenced per donor, about a sixth of them non-productive. The study at large found these results: Because counts were too low, seventeen rarely observed V segments, including chromosome 9 orphons, were left out of the earlier analysis of about 620 of the donors. Several of the top co-occurrence clusters appeared to be linked to parvovirus B19, influenza, CMV and Epstein-Barr virus, according to a later analysis. Some IMGT-functional V segments, including TRBV6-2 and TRBV6-3, could not be distinguished by the 87-base-pair reads and were therefore excluded. Compared with equally common non-associated chains, HLA-associated TCR beta chains in a later analysis were more clonally expanded and had lower generation probabilities. A group of highly shared sequence variants was considered likely to be a technical artifact of the sequencing pipeline. Sequencing depth was assumed to be roughly uniform across donors in the presence/absence analyses, though that assumption may not hold. V-gene and J-gene trimming of TCR beta chains was associated with a missense DCLRE1C variant in a later genetic analysis, and the association was replicated in an independent cohort. Strong co-occurrence of HLA alleles, especially DR and DQ, made assigning TCR associations to individual alleles difficult. Correlated functional status among segregating V segments might be attributable to linkage disequilibrium, but an unknown experimental factor could not be ruled out. In both the original and validation cohorts, the classifier was reported to diagnose cytomegalovirus status with high specificity and sensitivity. The authors suggested that the approach could potentially be extended to other disease states and immunological phenotypes. A further reported finding was that TCR beta sequences accurately predicted the HLA-A and HLA-B alleles for most subjects in the first cohort. Because HLA typing was missing for some donors at each locus, association tests included only the typed subset. A later analysis associated 15,000 to 20,000 TCR beta sequences with specific HLA alleles at a false discovery rate of 0.05. In a later genetic analysis, fewer N-insertions in productive TCRs were reported among donors in an Asian-associated ancestry cluster than the roughly 670-donor mean. The only immune exposure information available for the cohort was CMV serostatus. A later analysis found that TCR association rates varied across HLA loci, with DRB1 alleles showing the most associated TCRs and HLA-C alleles the fewest. Broadly in line with IMGT annotations, most TCR beta V segments showed up in productive rearrangements about 87% or about 30% of the time in an earlier analysis of approximately 640 of the donors. In this cohort, only TCR beta chains were sequenced, and detectable features were limited by the absence of alpha or paired-chain data. In vitro tests confirmed that three of the cytomegalovirus-associated TCR beta chains recognize cytomegalovirus antigens. Most CMV-associated TCR beta chains appeared to be HLA-restricted in a later analysis, and the HLA associations seemed to be driven largely by CMV exposure. Across donors, most TCR sequences were observed very rarely, whereas some public TCRs were present in many individuals. The study gave a list of about 170 TCR beta chains associated with cytomegalovirus.

To prepare the library, the immunoSEQ multiplex PCR assay was applied. For the multiplex PCR, a mixture combining 60 forward primers for TCR Vbeta segments and 13 reverse primers for TCR Jbeta segments was used. The CDR3 region of rearranged TCR beta genes was amplified from genomic DNA with a multiplex PCR assay. The Illumina HiSeq System was used to sequence the amplified TCR beta libraries as 87-base-pair reads. From the authors' description of their analysis: A later analysis tallied 75 million to 85 million unique TCR beta chains across the 666 repertoires, and about 10 million of those chains were shared by two or more donors. Raw reads were error-corrected and collapsed into unique sequences with a nearest-neighbor algorithm that merged closely related sequences to remove PCR and sequencing errors. V, D and J gene segments were assigned by aligning CDR3 sequences to IMGT reference sequences. For a sequence to be retained, a match of at least six nucleotides was required to both a V gene segment and a J gene segment. A rearrangement was called productive if the CDR3 had no stop codons and remained in frame with V and J, and every other rearrangement was called non-productive. CDR3 was defined according to IMGT convention as the region running from the second conserved V-encoded cysteine to the conserved J-encoded phenylalanine. Sequences without an unambiguous match to a single V gene segment were excluded from the earlier analysis of about 630 of the donors. In an earlier analysis of several hundred of the donors, V segments were called functional above 56.7% productive rearrangements and were called segregating when the between-donor standard deviation exceeded 5%. A statistical classification framework was built to diagnose cytomegalovirus status from the catalog of TCR beta chain sequences. In a later analysis, V and J genes were assigned by comparing TCR nucleotide sequences against IMGT/GENE-DB human TR gene sequences. Using the TCRdist pipeline, a later analysis assigned CDR3 sequences along with most-parsimonious VDJ recombination scenarios. In a later analysis, every TCR beta chain was defined by the combination of its CDR3 amino acid sequence and its V-gene family, and reads without a unique V-gene family were dropped. In a later analysis, approximately 590 highly shared, low-generation-probability nucleotide sequences were removed to address suspected cross-contamination and a sequencing artifact. In a later analysis, a clonal expansion index for each public chain was calculated from normalized within-repertoire ranks of inferred template counts. In a later analysis, generation probabilities were computed with a VDJ recombination model fitted to out-of-frame rearrangements, and the resulting probabilities were checked against IGoR. In a later analysis, hypergeometric tests were used to score TCR-TCR, TCR-HLA and TCR-CMV co-occurrence, with a repertoire-size bias correction applied to TCR pairs. To estimate false discovery rates, a later analysis permuted the HLA or CMV assignments 20 times. In a later analysis, co-occurring TCRs were grouped using DBSCAN, and TCRdist sequence similarity was added for clustering within HLA-allele-positive subsets. For co-occurrence clustering, repertoires with fewer than 30,000 or more than 120,000 public chains were excluded, along with a handful of repertoires with anomalous nucleotide sharing. TCRdb re-hosts the immuneACCESS table, in-frame sequences only. Its copies lack some clones; in the studies checked, an unresolved V gene accounts for under half of them, and the cause for the rest is not known. The V and J calls and the clone size are those of that table, but D and trimming were determined from the DNA. The sample contains about 130,000 clones, around 86% of them found a single time. Roughly 7.7% of the sample belongs to the ten largest clones.

The cohort was made up of under 800 healthy bone marrow donors. All cohort members were sampled while nominally healthy, although unrecorded immune exposures were likely present. The donor tested CMV seropositive and was one of the 289 seropositive cohort members. A peripheral blood sample was collected from each donor, and TCR beta sequencing was performed on peripheral blood mononuclear cells. The Qiagen DNeasy Blood Extraction Kit was used to extract genomic DNA from the blood cell samples. The germline V gene yields SGHTA for CDR1 and FQGNSA for CDR2. The junction shows trimming of 1 base on V and 9 bases on J, and the gene matches do not reach 3 bases of it. The CDR3 starts with the cysteine, ends with the phenylalanine, and has 13 residues. Just the 39-base CDR3 DNA is kept, in frame starting at base 1.

This sequence uses TRBV7-2 and TRBJ2-3; 8 central nucleotides agree with TRBD1. The sample taken for sequencing was PBMCs. This TCR was recovered from a woman in her forties or fifties in good health and CMV-seropositive. Here is the DNA: TGTGCCAGCAGCTTAGACCAGGGGGCGACGCAGTATTTT. Translated, this gives CASSLDQGATQYF.